Listed below are T cell receptor beta chains from one sample, sequenced in a study of cytomegalovirus exposure and HLA in healthy donors. Here immunoSEQ multiplex PCR was the method, and the copy in TCRdb shows in-frame clones only, minus some. This sample's table has 30,000 to 35,000 clones. Sequencing used PBMCs. The origin of the receptors is a woman aged 35 to 49 in good health and CMV-seropositive. The conserved cysteine and the conserved F or W are not part of the CDR3 here. A D gene is named only where the DNA matches it firmly.

V gene	D gene	CDR3 protein
TRBV5-6	TRBD2	ASSLAGLGVGEQY
TRBV4-1	TRBD1	ASSPDRAGGVYNEQF
TRBV11-2	TRBD1	ASSGTGSDTEAF
TRBV2	-	ASSELGRGNGELF
TRBV28	-	ASSAGAMGGNTIY
TRBV5-1	-	ASSLGPQEREQF
TRBV5-1	TRBD2	ASQKLAGGNTDTQY
TRBV7-6	TRBD2	ASSPGGIDTDTQY
TRBV10-3	TRBD1	ASRTGPTGELF
TRBV7-7	-	ASSLELATGELF
TRBV6-6	TRBD2	ASSYSLAGILKQY
TRBV18	TRBD1	ASSPPFGTENGYT
TRBV2	TRBD1	ASSSTGGYTEAF
TRBV6-5	-	ASSYGGPSTQY
TRBV18	-	ASSPYGTTGHEKLF
TRBV30	TRBD2	AWSVGGVLAGFQETQY
TRBV20-1	-	SARIDEQF
TRBV5-1	TRBD1	ASSLSGTGAYEQY
TRBV20-1	-	SAPVVAEAF
TRBV4-3	-	ASSQEGRGAEKLF
TRBV19	TRBD1	ASSTPDRGSNQPQH
TRBV10-3	TRBD1	AISESPGQTAGHGYT
TRBV29-1	-	SVDSAPYGYT
TRBV7-3	TRBD1	ASSLSQGAEAF
TRBV6-1	-	ASSDYRRQPQYT
TRBV7-9	-	ASSPSYEQY
TRBV19	TRBD2	ASRRLAGATYEQY